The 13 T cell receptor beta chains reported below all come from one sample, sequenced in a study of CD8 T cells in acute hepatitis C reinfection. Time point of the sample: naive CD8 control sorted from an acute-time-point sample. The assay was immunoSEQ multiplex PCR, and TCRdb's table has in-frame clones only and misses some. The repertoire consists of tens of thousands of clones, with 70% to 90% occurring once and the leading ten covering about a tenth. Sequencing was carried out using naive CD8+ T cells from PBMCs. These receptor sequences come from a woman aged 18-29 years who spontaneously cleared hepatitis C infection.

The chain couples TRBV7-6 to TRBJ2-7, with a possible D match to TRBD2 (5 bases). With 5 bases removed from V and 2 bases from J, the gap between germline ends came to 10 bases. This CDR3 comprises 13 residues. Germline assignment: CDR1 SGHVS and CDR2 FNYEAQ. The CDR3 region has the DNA TGTGCCAGCAGCCCCCACGGGGCCTACGAGCAGTACTTC. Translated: CASSPHGAYEQYF.

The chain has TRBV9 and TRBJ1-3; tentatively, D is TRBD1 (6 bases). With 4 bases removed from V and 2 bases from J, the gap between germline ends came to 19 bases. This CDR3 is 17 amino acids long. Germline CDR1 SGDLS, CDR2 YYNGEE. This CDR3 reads CASSPPNRAQPGNTIYF. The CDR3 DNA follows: TGTGCCAGCAGCCCTCCAAACAGGGCCCAACCTGGAAACACCATATATTTT.

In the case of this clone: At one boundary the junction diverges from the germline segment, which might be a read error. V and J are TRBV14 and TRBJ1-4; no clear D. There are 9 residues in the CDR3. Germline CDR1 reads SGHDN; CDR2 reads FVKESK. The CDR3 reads CASSQANSF. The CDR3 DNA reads TGTGCCAGCAGCCAAGCCAACTCTTTT.

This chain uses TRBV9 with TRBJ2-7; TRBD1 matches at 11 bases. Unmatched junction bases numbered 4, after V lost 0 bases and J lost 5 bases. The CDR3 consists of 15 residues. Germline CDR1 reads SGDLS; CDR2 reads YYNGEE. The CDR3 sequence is CASSVAGTGGDEQYF. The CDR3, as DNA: TGTGCCAGCAGCGTAGCTGGGACAGGGGGGGACGAGCAGTACTTC. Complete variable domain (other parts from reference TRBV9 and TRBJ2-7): DSGVTQTPKHLITATGQRVTLRCSPRSGDLSVYWYQQSLDQGLQFLIQYYNGEERAKGNILERFSAQQFPDLHSELNLSSLELGDSALYFCASSVAGTGGDEQYFGPGTRLTVT.

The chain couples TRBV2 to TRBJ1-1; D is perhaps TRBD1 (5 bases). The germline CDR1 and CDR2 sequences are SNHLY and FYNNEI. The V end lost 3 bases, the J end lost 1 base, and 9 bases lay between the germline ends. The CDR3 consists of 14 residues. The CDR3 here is CASSDWDGNTEAFF. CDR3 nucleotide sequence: TGTGCCAGCAGTGATTGGGACGGGAACACTGAAGCTTTCTTT.

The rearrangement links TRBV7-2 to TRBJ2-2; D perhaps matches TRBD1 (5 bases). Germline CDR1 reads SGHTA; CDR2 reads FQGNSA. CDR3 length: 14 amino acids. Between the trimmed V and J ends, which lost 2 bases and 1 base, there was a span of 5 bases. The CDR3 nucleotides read TGTGCCAGCAGCTTAAGGGGGAACACCGGGGAGCTGTTTTTT. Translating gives CASSLRGNTGELFF.

This CDR3 is CASSFTGQETQYF. The CDR3 DNA reads as TGTGCCAGCAGTTTTACGGGCCAAGAGACCCAGTACTTC. V and J are TRBV27 and TRBJ2-5; no clear D gene. This CDR3 is 13 amino acids long. V lost 3 bases and J lost 1, with 6 bases in between. Germline V gives CDR1 MNHEY, CDR2 SMNVEV (reference sequence).

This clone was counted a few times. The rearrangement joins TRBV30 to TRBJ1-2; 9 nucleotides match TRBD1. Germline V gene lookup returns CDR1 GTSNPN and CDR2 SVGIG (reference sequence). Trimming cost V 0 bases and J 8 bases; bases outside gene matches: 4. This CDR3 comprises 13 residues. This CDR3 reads CAWSVETGGGYTF. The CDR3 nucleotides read TGTGCCTGGAGTGTGGAGACAGGGGGAGGCTACACCTTC.

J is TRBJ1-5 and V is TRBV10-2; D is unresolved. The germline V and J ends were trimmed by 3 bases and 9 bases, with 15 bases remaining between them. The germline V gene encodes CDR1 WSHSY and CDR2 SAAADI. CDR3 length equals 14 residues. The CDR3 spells CASSDGVLSMPQHF. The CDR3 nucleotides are TGCGCCAGCAGTGATGGGGTCCTATCCATGCCCCAGCATTTT.

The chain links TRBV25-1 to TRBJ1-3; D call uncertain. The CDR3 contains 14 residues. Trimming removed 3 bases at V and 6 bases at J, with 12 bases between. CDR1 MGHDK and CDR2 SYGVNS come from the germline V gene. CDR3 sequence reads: CASSDQRIKNTIYF. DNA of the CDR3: TGTGCCAGCAGTGACCAAAGGATAAAAAACACCATATATTTT.

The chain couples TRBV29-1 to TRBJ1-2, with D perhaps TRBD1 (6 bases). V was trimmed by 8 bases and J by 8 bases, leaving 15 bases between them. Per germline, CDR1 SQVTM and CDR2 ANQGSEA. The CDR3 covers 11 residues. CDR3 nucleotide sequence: TGCAGCTTACATACAGGGATGGGCTACACCTTC. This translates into CSLHTGMGYTF.

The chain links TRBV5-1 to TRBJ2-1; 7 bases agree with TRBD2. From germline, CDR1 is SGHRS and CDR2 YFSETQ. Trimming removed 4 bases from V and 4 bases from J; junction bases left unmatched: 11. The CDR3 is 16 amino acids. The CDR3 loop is CASSQLADQEYNEQFF. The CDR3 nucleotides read TGCGCCAGCAGCCAGCTAGCGGACCAAGAATACAATGAGCAGTTCTTC.

CDR3 region: CASSEGTGDLGGYTF. CDR3 bases: TGTGCCAGCAGTGAGGGCACAGGGGATCTCGGTGGCTACACCTTC. The rearrangement links TRBV6-1 to TRBJ1-2; 7 bases fit TRBD1. Trimming cost V 3 bases and J 7 bases; bases outside gene matches: 11. The CDR3 length is 15 residues. Germline V CDR1 and CDR2: MNHNS, SASEGT.